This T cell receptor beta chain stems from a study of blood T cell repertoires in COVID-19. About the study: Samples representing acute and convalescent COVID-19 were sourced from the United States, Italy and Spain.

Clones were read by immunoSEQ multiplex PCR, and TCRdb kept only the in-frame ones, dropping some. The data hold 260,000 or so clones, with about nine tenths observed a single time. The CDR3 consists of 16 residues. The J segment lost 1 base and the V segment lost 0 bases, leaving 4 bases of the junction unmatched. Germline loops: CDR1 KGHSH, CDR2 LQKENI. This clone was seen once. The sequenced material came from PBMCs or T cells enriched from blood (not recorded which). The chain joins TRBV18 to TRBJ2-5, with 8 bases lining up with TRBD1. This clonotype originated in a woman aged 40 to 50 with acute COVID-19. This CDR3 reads CASSPPRDRGQETQYF. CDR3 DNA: TGTGCCAGCTCACCACCGAGAGACAGGGGCCAAGAGACCCAGTACTTC.